The 21 T cell receptor beta chains below come from one sample, sequenced in a study of T cell responses to AZD1222 COVID-19 vaccine. Data came from immunoSEQ multiplex PCR; TCRdb stores just in-frame clones and leaves some out. The sample has about 180,000 clones, 90% seen once. This specimen was peripheral blood, taken on day 0 of AZD1222 vaccination. These receptors all stem from an adult in good health.

V is TRBV28 and J is TRBJ2-7; D ambiguous. The CDR3 length is 14 residues. CDR1 is MDHEN and CDR2 is SYDVKM in the germline V gene. Trimming stripped 3 bases from V and 2 bases from J, with 11 bases between. The CDR3 region has the DNA TGTGCCAGCAGTTTCTGGGGTCGCGCCTACGAGCAGTACTTC. It is translated as CASSFWGRAYEQYF.

The chain couples TRBV20-1 to TRBJ2-7; 8 nucleotides line up with TRBD1. Germline loops: CDR1 DFQATT, CDR2 SNEGSKA (reference sequence). After removal of 3 bases from V and 4 bases from J, the junction contained 5 bases not matched to a gene. The CDR3 totals 13 residues. The CDR3 region has the DNA TGCAGTGCTAGTCGGACAGGGCTGTACGAGCAGTACTTC. Translating it yields CSASRTGLYEQYF.

The CDR3: CASSLAGGLAAPDTQYF. In DNA form, the CDR3 reads TGCGCCAGCAGCTTGGCCGGGGGACTAGCGGCCCCAGATACGCAGTATTTT. The chain uses TRBV5-1 and TRBJ2-3, with 11 bases identical to TRBD2. With V trimmed by 0 bases and J by 4 bases, 7 bases remained unmatched. CDR1 and CDR2 from the germline V gene are SGHRS and YFSETQ. There are 17 residues in the CDR3.

J is TRBJ2-1 and V is TRBV4-1; D is undetermined. The CDR3 contains 15 residues. Trimming stripped 3 bases from V and 0 bases from J, with 9 bases between. From germline, CDR1 is MGHRA and CDR2 YSYEKL. In nucleotides, the CDR3 is TGCGCCAGCAGCCAGTCCGCCAGCTCCTACAATGAGCAGTTCTTC. As protein: CASSQSASSYNEQFF.

The J gene is TRBJ2-1, the V gene TRBV2; D is unresolved. The CDR3 is 15 amino acids. The V end was cut by 2 bases, the J end by 2 bases, with 10 bases between. Germline CDR1 is SNHLY and CDR2 is FYNNEI. CDR3 amino acids: CASSETGQAYNEQFF. The CDR3 region has the DNA TGTGCCAGCAGTGAAACTGGCCAGGCCTACAATGAGCAGTTCTTC.

This clone has more than one count but fewer than ten. The chain has TRBV5-8 and TRBJ1-5, with 8 nucleotides matching TRBD1. The CDR3 loop spans 14 amino acids. The V gene end was trimmed by 3 bases and the J gene end by 9 bases; junction bases not matched to a gene: 8. From germline, CDR1 is SGHTS and CDR2 YDEGEE. In DNA, the CDR3 is TGTGCCAGCAGCTCAGGGACAGGTCATGGGCCCCAGCATTTT. Translated, it gives CASSSGTGHGPQHF. Drawing the rest from reference TRBV5-8 and TRBJ1-5, the complete variable domain is EAGVTQSPTHLIKTRGQQATLRCSPISGHTSVYWYQQALGLGLQFLLWYDEGEERNRGNFPPRFSGRQFPNYSSELNVNALELEDSALYLCASSSGTGHGPQHFGDGTRLSIL.

The genes are TRBV5-1 and TRBJ2-7; D is undetermined. Trimming took off 4 bases at V and 2 bases at J, with 16 bases between the two ends. Per the germline V gene, CDR1 is SGHRS and CDR2 is YFSETQ. This CDR3 region has 15 residues. The CDR3 protein is CASSQVESTPYEQYF. The CDR3 DNA reads TGCGCCAGCAGCCAGGTTGAAAGTACCCCCTACGAGCAGTACTTC. Combining the CDR3 with reference TRBV5-1 and TRBJ2-7 gives the whole variable domain KAGVTQTPRYLIKTRGQQVTLSCSPISGHRSVSWYQQTPGQGLQFLFEYFSETQRNKGNFPGRFSGRQFSNSRSEMNVSTLELGDSALYLCASSQVESTPYEQYFGPGTRLTVT.

The chain has TRBV5-4 and TRBJ1-2; no firm D call. CDR3 length: 13 amino acids. Germline lookup yields CDR1 SGHNT and CDR2 YYREEE (reference sequence). The V end was cut by 2 bases, the J end by 0 bases, with 5 bases between. This CDR3 reads CASSFGTNYGYTF. CDR3 in DNA: TGTGCCAGCAGCTTTGGGACTAACTATGGCTACACCTTC.

The V gene is TRBV30, the J gene TRBJ1-3; a weak D match, TRBD1 (5 bases). The germline V gene encodes CDR1 GTSNPN and CDR2 SVGIG (reference sequence). The CDR3 covers 15 residues. With 4 bases removed from V and 0 bases from J, the gap between germline ends came to 13 bases. The CDR3 reads CAWNGRAFSGNTIYF. CDR3 nucleotides: TGTGCCTGGAACGGCAGGGCCTTCTCTGGAAACACCATATATTTT.

CDR3 region: CASSLGFRGREVNQPQHF. Written as DNA, the CDR3 is TGTGCCAGCAGCTTAGGCTTCAGGGGGAGGGAAGTCAATCAGCCCCAGCATTTT. This rearrangement joins TRBV7-9 to TRBJ1-5; 7 nucleotides match TRBD1. CDR3 size: 18 residues. Germline V gives CDR1 SEHNR, CDR2 FQNEAQ (reference sequence). Trimming removed 1 base from V and 3 bases from J; junction bases left unmatched: 12.

This chain links TRBV4-3 with TRBJ2-7; D might be TRBD1 or TRBD2, each matching 5 bases. The V end was cut by 5 bases, the J end by 6 bases, with 14 bases between. The CDR3 has 13 amino acids. Germline V gene sequence: CDR1 LGHNA, CDR2 YSLEER. The CDR3 region is CASSYEWGTEQYF. The CDR3 bases are TGCGCCAGCAGCTATGAGTGGGGGACCGAGCAGTACTTC.

The rearrangement links TRBV19 to TRBJ1-1, with D possibly TRBD1 on 6 matching bases. In germline, CDR1 is LNHDA, CDR2 SQIVND (reference sequence). V dropped 1 base and J dropped 1 base, with 10 bases sitting between them. The CDR3 has 15 amino acids. As DNA, the CDR3 is TGTGCCAGTAGTATAGGGGGGCAGGCGAACACTGAAGCTTTCTTT. It yields the protein CASSIGGQANTEAFF.

The rearrangement links TRBV5-6 to TRBJ2-5, with TRBD2 matching over 8 bases. The CDR3 runs 15 residues. V lost 1 base to trimming and J lost 4 bases; unmatched junction nucleotides: 6. Looked up from germline, CDR1 is SGHDT and CDR2 is YYEEEE. CDR3 sequence: CASSLNGGALETQYF. The CDR3 DNA sequence: TGTGCCAGCAGCTTGAACGGGGGGGCGTTAGAGACCCAGTACTTC.

V usage is TRBV7-2 and J usage is TRBJ2-5, with D possibly matching TRBD1 (6 bases). CDR3 size: 14 residues. V lost 1 base and J lost 1, with 7 bases in between. Germline values: CDR1 SGHTA, CDR2 FQGNSA. DNA of the CDR3: TGTGCCAGCAGCTTAGTACAGGGCCAAGAGACCCAGTACTTC. Translating gives CASSLVQGQETQYF.

The chain has TRBV18 and TRBJ2-2; TRBD2 aligns across 7 bases. The CDR3 is 14 amino acids. CDR1 is KGHSH, CDR2 LQKENI, per germline. After removal of 3 bases from V and 4 bases from J, the junction contained 2 bases not matched to a gene. In DNA, the CDR3 is TGTGCCAGCTCACCCAGGGAGGGCACCGGGGAGCTGTTTTTT. Translated, it gives CASSPREGTGELFF. Complete variable domain (other parts from reference TRBV18 and TRBJ2-2): NAGVMQNPRHLVRRRGQEARLRCSPMKGHSHVYWYRQLPEEGLKFMVYLQKENIIDESGMPKERFSAEFPKEGPSILRIQQVVRGDSAAYFCASSPREGTGELFFGEGSRLTVL.

The chain links TRBV5-6 to TRBJ2-7, with 8 bases lining up with TRBD1. The CDR3 is 14 residues long. Per germline, CDR1 SGHDT and CDR2 YYEEEE. V trimming: 0 bases; J trimming: 3 bases; junction bases outside the gene matches: 2. The CDR3 sequence is CASSLGQGIYEQYF. The CDR3 coding sequence is TGTGCCAGCAGCTTGGGACAGGGGATCTACGAGCAGTACTTC.

This chain joins TRBV6-5 and TRBJ2-7, with D unresolved. The CDR3 loop spans 11 amino acids. CDR1 MNHEY and CDR2 SVGAGI come from the germline V gene. Trimming removed 7 bases from V and 2 bases from J, with 6 bases in between. CDR3 DNA sequence: TGTGCCAGCACAGGAGCCTACGAGCAGTACTTC. It encodes CASTGAYEQYF.

The rearrangement joins TRBV28 to TRBJ2-3; 8 bases agree with TRBD2. The length of the CDR3 is 14 residues. J lost 6 bases, V lost 5 bases, and 7 bases had no gene match. Per the germline V gene, CDR1 is MDHEN and CDR2 is SYDVKM. The CDR3 nucleotides are TGTGCCAGCAGTAGCGGGGGCGTCTTGGATACGCAGTATTTT. Its translation is CASSSGGVLDTQYF. Looking up the rest from reference TRBV28 and TRBJ2-3 gives the full variable domain: DVKVTQSSRYLVKRTGEKVFLECVQDMDHENMFWYRQDPGLGLRLIYFSYDVKMKEKGDIPEGYSVSREKKERFSLILESASTNQTSMYLCASSSGGVLDTQYFGPGTRLTVL.

The V gene is TRBV7-3, the J gene TRBJ1-2, with D possibly matching TRBD1 (5 bases). V was cut by 2 bases and J by 3 bases, with 22 bases left in between. Germline loops: CDR1 SGHTA, CDR2 FQGTGA. CDR3 length equals 18 residues. The CDR3 is CASSLGGTPGGVDYGYTF. DNA of the CDR3: TGTGCCAGCAGCTTAGGTGGAACGCCTGGGGGAGTTGACTATGGCTACACCTTC.

With regard to this clone: Its ends do not fully match the called genes, so a read error is possible. This chain connects TRBV3-1 (or the pseudogene TRBV3-2) to TRBJ2-7; possibly TRBD1 for D (6 bases). CDR3 length: 14 amino acids. The germline CDR1 and CDR2 sequences are LGHDT and YNNKEL (reference sequence). CDR3 sequence reads: CASTQGTRPYEQYF. CDR3 bases: TGTGCCAGCACCCAAGGGACAAGACCCTACGAGCAGTACTTC.

The chain employs TRBV2 and TRBJ1-3, with D unresolved. Germline values: CDR1 SNHLY, CDR2 FYNNEI. CDR3 length: 12 residues. V was trimmed by 6 bases and J by 4 bases, leaving 7 bases between them. The CDR3 sequence is CASRPEGNTIYF. The CDR3 bases are TGTGCCAGCAGACCTGAAGGAAACACCATATATTTT.